This T cell receptor beta chain is from a study of blood T cell repertoires in COVID-19. The wider study: Some COVID-19 samples were acute and others convalescent; all came from the United States, Italy and Spain. PBMCs, B-cell-depleted T cells, or T cells provided the cDNA or gDNA that made up the material.

Per the original methods: Estimation of nucleated cell counts was performed using reference gene primer amplification. This table comes from immunoSEQ multiplex PCR, and its TCRdb copy is limited to in-frame clones, with some not included. The V and J calls and the clone size are those of that table, but D and trimming were determined from the DNA. The table shows roughly 250,000 clones, with about 85% occurring only once. Looked up from germline, CDR1 is SGDLS and CDR2 is YYNGEE. V shed 0 bases and J 3 bases; nucleotides not matched to a gene: 5. CDR3 length: 16 residues. The chain employs TRBV9 and TRBJ1-3; TRBD1 matches 8 bases. Material: peripheral blood. The receptor comes from a man between 35 and 55 years old with acute or convalescent COVID-19. The CDR3 bases are TGTGCCAGCAGCGTAGATCCAGGGGGCTATGGAAACACCATATATTTT. Translation: CASSVDPGGYGNTIYF.